This T cell receptor (beta chain) was observed in a study of Ad26.COV2.S vaccination and SARS-CoV-2 variants. The study, taken as a whole, reports: Measures of TCR breadth and depth may have fallen short of total T cell responses. There was reportedly substantial breadth in spike-specific CD8+ and CD4+ T cell responses after vaccination. It was found that vaccine and placebo recipients had similar non-spike TCR breadth.

CDR1 and CDR2 (germline): SEHNR, FQNEAQ (reference sequence). CDR3 length: 12 residues. The V end was cut by 2 bases, the J end by 6 bases, with 4 bases between. Notes on this clone: What it recognizes is unknown.

Assay: immunoSEQ multiplex PCR; the TCRdb copy retains only in-frame clones and omits some. The sample consists of roughly 380,000 clones, about 92% of them appearing once. The TCR originated in a human donor who had recovered from COVID-19. The chain links TRBV7-9 to TRBJ1-4, with D uncertain. The sample here was peripheral blood, taken after recovery from COVID-19. The CDR3 reads CASSLRDEKLFF. CDR3 DNA: TGTGCCAGCAGCTTACGGGATGAAAAACTGTTTTTT.